This TCR beta chain was recorded in a study of OX40 agonist ivuxolimab in advanced cancers. The wider study: Administration of intravenous ivuxolimab to patients occurred every 2 weeks at 0.01 to 10 mg/kg. Under the entry rules, prior anti-PD-1, anti-PD-L1 or anti-CTLA-4 therapy was allowed, and less than 50% had some. Study results and caveats: Some of the nonresponding patients also showed low levels of normalized T-cell clonal expansion. At 0.1 to 3.0 mg/kg, clonal expansion of CD4+ and CD8+ blood T cells had occurred by week 6.

Note on this clone: Its antigen is currently unknown. At the DNA level, this CDR3 is encoded by other sequences in the same sample as well.

Germline values: CDR1 SQVTM, CDR2 ANQGSEA. CDR3 length: 10 amino acids. V was pared by 8 bases and J by 3 bases, with 6 bases between. Produced via immunoSEQ multiplex PCR; TCRdb's table is partial and in-frame only. The data show around 69,000 clones, about nine tenths seen once. This clonotype originated in an adult with an advanced solid tumor such as melanoma, head and neck, liver or kidney cancer. The sequenced sample was CD4+ or CD8+ T cells sorted from blood, obtained in a trial of the OX40 agonist ivuxolimab. The gene calls are TRBV29-1 and TRBJ2-3, with D possibly matching TRBD1 (5 bases). CDR3 in amino acids: CSSGTDTQYF. The CDR3 DNA is TGCAGCTCAGGGACAGATACGCAGTATTTT.